This T cell receptor (beta chain) was sequenced in a study of Graves' ophthalmopathy and Graves' hyperthyroidism. Investigators amplified TCR beta CDR3 regions from RNA transcripts. HTBI primers primed a first-round RT-PCR, and a second-round multiplex PCR followed. MiXCR, run by TCRdb on the multiplex PCR reads, gives a single entry per CDR3 protein. The repertoire holds approximately 460,000 distinct CDR3 sequences, 13% to 15% seen once, with roughly 9.8% in the top ten. The study's findings and limits: The blood repertoire also included most expanded thyroid clonotypes above 0.001 frequency.

The table lists this clonotype with many counts. Its specificity is not known. The sequencing input was blood. The sequence was collected from a woman aged 25 to 39 with Graves' ophthalmopathy.

Here the CDR3 DNA reads TGTGCCAGCAGTTTTGAGGAGACCTACGAGCAGTACTTC. It encodes CASSFEETYEQYF. The rearrangement links TRBV28 to TRBJ2-7; D is uncertain. This CDR3 comprises 13 residues. V was clipped by 3 bases and J by 2 bases, with 8 bases between them. Per the germline V gene, CDR1 is MDHEN and CDR2 is SYDVKM.